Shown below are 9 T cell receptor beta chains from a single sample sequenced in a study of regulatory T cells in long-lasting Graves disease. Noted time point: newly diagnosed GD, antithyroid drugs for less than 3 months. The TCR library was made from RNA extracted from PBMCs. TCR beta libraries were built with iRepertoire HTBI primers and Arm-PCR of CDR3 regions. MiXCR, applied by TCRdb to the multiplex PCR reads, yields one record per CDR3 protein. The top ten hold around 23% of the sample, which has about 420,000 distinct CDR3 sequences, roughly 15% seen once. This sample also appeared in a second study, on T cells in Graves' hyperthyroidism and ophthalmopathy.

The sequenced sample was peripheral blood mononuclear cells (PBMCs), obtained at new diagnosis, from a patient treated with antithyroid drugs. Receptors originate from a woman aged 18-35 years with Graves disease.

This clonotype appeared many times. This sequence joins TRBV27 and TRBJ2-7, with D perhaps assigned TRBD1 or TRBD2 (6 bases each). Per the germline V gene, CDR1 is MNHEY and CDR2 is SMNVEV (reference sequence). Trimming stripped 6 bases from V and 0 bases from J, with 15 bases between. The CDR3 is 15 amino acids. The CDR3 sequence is CASRARGLHSYEQYF. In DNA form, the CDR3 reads TGTGCCAGCAGGGCCCGGGGGCTCCACTCCTACGAGCAGTACTTC.

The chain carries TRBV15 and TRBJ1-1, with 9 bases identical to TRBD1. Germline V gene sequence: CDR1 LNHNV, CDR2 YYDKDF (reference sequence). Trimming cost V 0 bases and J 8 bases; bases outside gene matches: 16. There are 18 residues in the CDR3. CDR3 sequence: CATSRDKGTGYVSGEAFF. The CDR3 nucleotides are TGTGCCACCAGCAGAGATAAGGGGACAGGGTATGTATCGGGGGAAGCTTTCTTT.

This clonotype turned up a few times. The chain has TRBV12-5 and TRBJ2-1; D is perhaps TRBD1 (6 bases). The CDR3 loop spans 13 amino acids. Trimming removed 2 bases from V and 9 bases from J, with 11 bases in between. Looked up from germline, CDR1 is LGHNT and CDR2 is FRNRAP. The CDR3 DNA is TGTGCTAGTGGTTTGCTCAAAGGGGGTGAGCAGTTCTTC. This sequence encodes CASGLLKGGEQFF.

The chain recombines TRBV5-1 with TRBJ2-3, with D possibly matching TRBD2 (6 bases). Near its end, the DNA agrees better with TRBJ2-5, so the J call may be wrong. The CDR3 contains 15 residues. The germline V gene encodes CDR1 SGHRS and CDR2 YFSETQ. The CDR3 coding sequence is TGCGCCAGCAGCTTAGGAGGGTTAGGAGTGGAGACCCAGTACTTC. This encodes CASSLGGLGVETQYF.

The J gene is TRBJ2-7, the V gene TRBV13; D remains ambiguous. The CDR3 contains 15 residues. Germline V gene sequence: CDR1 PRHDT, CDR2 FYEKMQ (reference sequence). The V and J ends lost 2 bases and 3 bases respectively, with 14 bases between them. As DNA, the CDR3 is TGTGCCAGCAGCTTACGGGCCGCTGCGGTCTACGAGCAGTACTTC. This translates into CASSLRAAAVYEQYF.

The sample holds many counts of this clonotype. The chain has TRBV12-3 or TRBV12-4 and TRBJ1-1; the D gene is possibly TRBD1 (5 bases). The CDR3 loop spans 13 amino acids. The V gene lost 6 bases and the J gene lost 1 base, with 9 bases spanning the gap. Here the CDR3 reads CASSPTGNTEAFF. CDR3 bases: TGTGCCAGCAGCCCCACAGGGAACACTGAAGCTTTCTTT.

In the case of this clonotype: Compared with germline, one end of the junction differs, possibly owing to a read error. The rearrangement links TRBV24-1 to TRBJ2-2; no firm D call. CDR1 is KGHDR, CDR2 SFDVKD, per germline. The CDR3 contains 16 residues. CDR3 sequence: CAASDWSTSVAGELFF. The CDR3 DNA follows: TGTGCCGCCAGTGATTGGTCGACATCGGTAGCCGGGGAGCTGTTTTTT.

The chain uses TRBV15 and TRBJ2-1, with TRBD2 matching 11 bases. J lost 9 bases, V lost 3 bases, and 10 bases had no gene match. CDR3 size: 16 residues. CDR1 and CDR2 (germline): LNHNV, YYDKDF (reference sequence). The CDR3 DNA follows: TGTGCCACCAGCAGGGACCTAGCGGGAGGATTTGGTGAGCAGTTCTTC. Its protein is CATSRDLAGGFGEQFF. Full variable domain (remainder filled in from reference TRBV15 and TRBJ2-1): DAMVIQNPRYQVTQFGKPVTLSCSQTLNHNVMYWYQQKSSQAPKLLFHYYDKDFNNEADTPDNFQSRRPNTSFCFLDIRSPGLGDTAMYLCATSRDLAGGFGEQFFGPGTRLTVL.

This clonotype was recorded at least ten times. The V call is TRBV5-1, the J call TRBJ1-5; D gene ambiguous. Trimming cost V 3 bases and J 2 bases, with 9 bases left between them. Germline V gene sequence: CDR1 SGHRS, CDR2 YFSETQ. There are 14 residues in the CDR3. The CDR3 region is CASSSMGGNQPQHF. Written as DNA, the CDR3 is TGCGCCAGCAGCTCGATGGGAGGCAATCAGCCCCAGCATTTT.